This T cell receptor beta chain was identified during a study of blood T cell repertoires in COVID-19. Across the study: Samples came from the United States, Italy and Spain, spanning acute and convalescent COVID-19.

The repertoire was sequenced with immunoSEQ multiplex PCR; TCRdb's copy has only in-frame clones and lacks some. The sample contains more than 95,000 clones, 89% of which appear only once. This CDR3 comprises 14 residues. From germline, CDR1 is ENHRY and CDR2 SYGVKD. Trimming stripped 2 bases from V and 10 bases from J, with 15 bases between. Sequenced input: peripheral blood. The chain has TRBV10-3 and TRBJ2-1; possible D gene TRBD2, 5 bases. This receptor was identified in a woman of 80 years or more in a cohort sampled during active COVID-19. The CDR3 DNA sequence: TGTGCCATCAGTGAGAAAGTCGGACGAGGGGAGCAGTTCTTC. Translating gives CAISEKVGRGEQFF.